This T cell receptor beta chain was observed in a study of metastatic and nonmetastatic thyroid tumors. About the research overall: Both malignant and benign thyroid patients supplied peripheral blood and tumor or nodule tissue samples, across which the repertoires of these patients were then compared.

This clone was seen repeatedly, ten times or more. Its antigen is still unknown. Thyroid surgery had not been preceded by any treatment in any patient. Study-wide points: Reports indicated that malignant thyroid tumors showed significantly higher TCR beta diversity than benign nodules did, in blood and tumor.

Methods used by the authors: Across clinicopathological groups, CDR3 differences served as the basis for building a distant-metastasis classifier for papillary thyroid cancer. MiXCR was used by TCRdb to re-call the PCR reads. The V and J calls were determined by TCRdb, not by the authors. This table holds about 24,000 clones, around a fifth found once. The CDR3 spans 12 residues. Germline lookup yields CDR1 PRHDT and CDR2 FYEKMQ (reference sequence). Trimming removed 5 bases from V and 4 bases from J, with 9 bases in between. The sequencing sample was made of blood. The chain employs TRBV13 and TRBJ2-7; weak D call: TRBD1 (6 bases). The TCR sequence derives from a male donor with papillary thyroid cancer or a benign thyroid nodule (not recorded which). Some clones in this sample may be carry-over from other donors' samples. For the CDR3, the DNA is TGTGCCAGCAGCCAAGACAGGTACGAGCAGTACTTC. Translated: CASSQDRYEQYF.